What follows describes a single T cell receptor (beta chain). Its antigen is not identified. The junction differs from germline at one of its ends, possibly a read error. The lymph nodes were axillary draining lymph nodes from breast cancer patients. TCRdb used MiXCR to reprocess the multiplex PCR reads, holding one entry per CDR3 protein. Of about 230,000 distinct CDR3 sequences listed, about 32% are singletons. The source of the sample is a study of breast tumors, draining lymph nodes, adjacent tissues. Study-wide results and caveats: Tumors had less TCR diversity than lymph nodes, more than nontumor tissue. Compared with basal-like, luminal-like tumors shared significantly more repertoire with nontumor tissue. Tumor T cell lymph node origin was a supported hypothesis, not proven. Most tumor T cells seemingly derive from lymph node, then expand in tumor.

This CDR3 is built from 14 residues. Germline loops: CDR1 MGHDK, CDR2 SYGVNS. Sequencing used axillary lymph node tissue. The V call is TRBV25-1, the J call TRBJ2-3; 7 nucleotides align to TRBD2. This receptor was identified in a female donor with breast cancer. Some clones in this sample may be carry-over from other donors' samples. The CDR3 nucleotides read TGTGCCAGCAGTCGCGGACTAGACACAGATGCGCAGTATTTC. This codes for CASSRGLDTDAQYF.